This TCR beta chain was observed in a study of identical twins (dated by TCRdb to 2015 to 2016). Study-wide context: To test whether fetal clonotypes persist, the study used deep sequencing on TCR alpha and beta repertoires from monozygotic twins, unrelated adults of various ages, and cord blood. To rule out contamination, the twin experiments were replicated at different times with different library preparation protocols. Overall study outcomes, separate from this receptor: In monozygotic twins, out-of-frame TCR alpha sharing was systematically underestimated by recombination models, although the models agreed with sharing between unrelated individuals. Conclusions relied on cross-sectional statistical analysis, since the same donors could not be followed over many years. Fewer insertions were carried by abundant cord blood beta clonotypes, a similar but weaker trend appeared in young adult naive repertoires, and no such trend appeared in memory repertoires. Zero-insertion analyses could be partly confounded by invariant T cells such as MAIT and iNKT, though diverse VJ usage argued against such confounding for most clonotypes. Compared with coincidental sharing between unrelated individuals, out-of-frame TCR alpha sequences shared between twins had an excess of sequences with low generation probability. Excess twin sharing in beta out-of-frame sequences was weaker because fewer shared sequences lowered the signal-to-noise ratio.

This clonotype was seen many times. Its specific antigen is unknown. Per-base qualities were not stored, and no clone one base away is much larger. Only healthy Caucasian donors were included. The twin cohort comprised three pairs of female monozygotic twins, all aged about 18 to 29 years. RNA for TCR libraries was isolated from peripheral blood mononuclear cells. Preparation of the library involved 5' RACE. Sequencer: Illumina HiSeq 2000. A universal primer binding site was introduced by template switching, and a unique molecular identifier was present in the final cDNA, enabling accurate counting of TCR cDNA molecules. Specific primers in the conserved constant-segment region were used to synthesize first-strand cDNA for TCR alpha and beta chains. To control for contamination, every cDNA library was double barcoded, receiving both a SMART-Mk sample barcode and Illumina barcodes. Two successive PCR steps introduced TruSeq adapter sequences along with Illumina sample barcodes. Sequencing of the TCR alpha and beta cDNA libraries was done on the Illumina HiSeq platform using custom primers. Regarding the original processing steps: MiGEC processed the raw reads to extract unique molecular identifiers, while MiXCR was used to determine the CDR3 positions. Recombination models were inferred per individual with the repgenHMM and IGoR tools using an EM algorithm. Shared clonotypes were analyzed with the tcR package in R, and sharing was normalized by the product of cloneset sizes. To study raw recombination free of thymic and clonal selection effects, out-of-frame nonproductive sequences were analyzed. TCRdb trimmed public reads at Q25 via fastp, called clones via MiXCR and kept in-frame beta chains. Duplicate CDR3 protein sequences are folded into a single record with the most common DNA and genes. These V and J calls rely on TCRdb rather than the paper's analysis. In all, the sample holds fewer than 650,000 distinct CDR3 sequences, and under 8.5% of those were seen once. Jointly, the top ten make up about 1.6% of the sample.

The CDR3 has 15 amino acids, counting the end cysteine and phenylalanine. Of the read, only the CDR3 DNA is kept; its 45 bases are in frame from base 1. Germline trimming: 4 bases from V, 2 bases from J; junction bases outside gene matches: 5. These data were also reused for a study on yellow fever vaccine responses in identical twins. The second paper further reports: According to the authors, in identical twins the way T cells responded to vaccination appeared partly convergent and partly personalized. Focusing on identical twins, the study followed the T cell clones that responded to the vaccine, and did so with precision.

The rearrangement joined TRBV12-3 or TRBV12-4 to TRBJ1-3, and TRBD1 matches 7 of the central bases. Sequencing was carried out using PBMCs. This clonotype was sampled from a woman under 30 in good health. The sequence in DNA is TGTGCCAGCAGTTCGACAGGGAAAGCTGGAAACACCATATATTTT. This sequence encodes CASSSTGKAGNTIYF.